Below are 5 T cell receptor beta chains sequenced from a single sample in a study of cytotoxic CD8 clonotypes in ibrutinib-treated CLL. Only in-frame clones appear in the TCRdb table, and some are missing; sequencing was by immunoSEQ multiplex PCR. The sample lists more than 55,000 clones; more than 70% were seen once. Material: PBMCs, obtained after 12 months of ibrutinib treatment. The receptor set was obtained from a human donor with chronic lymphocytic leukemia.

V gene TRBV6-6 combines with J gene TRBJ1-5; D is unclear. Germline CDR1 and CDR2: MNHNY and SVGAGI (reference sequence). V dropped 4 bases and J dropped 2 bases, with 15 bases sitting between them. This CDR3 region has 16 residues. The CDR3 bases are TGTGCCAGCAGTTCGGACCCCTATGAAGGCAATCAGCCCCAGCATTTT. Its translation is CASSSDPYEGNQPQHF.

V and J are TRBV5-1 and TRBJ2-2; 7 bases map to TRBD1. V trimming: 3 bases; J trimming: 0 bases; junction bases outside the gene matches: 14. Germline CDR1 SGHRS, CDR2 YFSETQ. CDR3 length equals 19 residues. CDR3 amino acids: CASSSGTRQGISNTGELFF. The CDR3 nucleotides are TGCGCCAGCAGCTCGGGAACTCGACAGGGAATCTCGAACACCGGGGAGCTGTTTTTT.

The rearrangement links TRBV7-6 to TRBJ2-2; 8 bases fit TRBD1. This CDR3 is 16 amino acids long. V lost 2 bases, J lost 0 bases, and 2 bases stayed unmatched. Germline V gene data show CDR1 as SGHVS and CDR2 as FNYEAQ. CDR3 loop: CASSLTQGANTGELFF. In nucleotides, the CDR3 is TGTGCCAGCAGCTTAACACAGGGGGCGAACACCGGGGAGCTGTTTTTT.

This clone was recorded a few times. This sequence joins TRBV30 and TRBJ2-7; 8 bases match TRBD2. Germline V gives CDR1 GTSNPN, CDR2 SVGIG (reference sequence). This CDR3 is built from 12 residues. V shed 4 bases, J shed 6 bases, and the junction held 5 bases outside the gene matches. The DNA of the CDR3 is TGTGCCTGGACCCGGGGGGGGTCCGAGCAGTACTTC. It encodes CAWTRGGSEQYF.

The chain is built from TRBV9 and TRBJ2-3; D could derive from TRBD1 or TRBD2 (5 bases each). With 0 bases removed from V and 4 bases from J, the gap between germline ends came to 12 bases. The V gene's germline CDR1 is SGDLS and CDR2 YYNGEE. This CDR3 comprises 15 residues. The CDR3 coding sequence is TGTGCCAGCAGCGTAGCGGGACGTCGCGCAGATACGCAGTATTTT. Encoded protein: CASSVAGRRADTQYF.